This T cell receptor (beta chain) emerged from a study of vaccination and CD4 T cells after COVID-19. Treatment defined: approximately 10-day PBMC culture with coronavirus spike peptide pools or control peptides (ViraFEST assay). This CDR3 is 13 amino acids long. Germline V gene lookup returns CDR1 GTSNPN and CDR2 SVGIG (reference sequence). Losses at the gene ends were 5 bases for V and 1 base for J; bases not matched to a gene: 2. General study results and limits: Of the reactive clones in convalescent patients, a median around 90% showed up only post-vaccination.

Remarks on this clonotype: Its antigen is not identified.

Cultured CD4+ T cells had their DNA profiled by the Oncomine TCR Beta short-read assay. MiXCR was run by TCRdb on the PCR reads, yielding one entry per CDR3 protein. The sample holds about 11,000 distinct CDR3 sequences, roughly 50% seen once. This chain links TRBV30 with TRBJ2-1; 7 bases map to TRBD1. This sequence was found in a human donor who had recovered from COVID-19. Sequenced material: CD4+ T cells from blood, cultured in vitro. CDR3 coding DNA: TGTGCCTGGTCACAGGGGTCCTACAATGAGCAGTTCTTC. This translates into CAWSQGSYNEQFF.